The 27 T cell receptor beta chains reported below all come from one sample, sequenced in a study (dated by TCRdb to the mid-2010s). Receptor libraries were prepared by 5' RACE. The instrument given in TCRdb is Illumina MiSeq. TCRdb applied fastp at Q25 and MiXCR to the public reads, then kept only in-frame beta chains. Each entry is one CDR3 protein sequence, shown with its most common DNA and genes. This sample comprises 9,500 to 12,000 distinct CDR3 sequences, around 46% of them detected only once. The top ten constitute around 12% of the sample. The specimen was tumor-infiltrating naive CD4+ T cells sorted from the breast tumor. Sample cell subset or site, as interpreted from the label and publication: naive CD4+ T cells, CD4+CD45RA+CD25-. The receptors here all came from a female donor with breast cancer.

This sequence joins TRBV5-4 and TRBJ2-1; 11 nucleotides match TRBD2. Germline assignment: CDR1 SGHNT and CDR2 YYREEE (reference sequence). J lost 0 bases, V lost 4 bases, and 3 bases had no gene match. The CDR3 has 16 amino acids. The CDR3 is CASSKGLADSYNEQFF. The CDR3 bases are TGTGCCAGCAGCAAGGGACTAGCGGACTCCTACAATGAGCAGTTCTTC.

This clonotype was seen more than once but under ten times. The V and J genes are TRBV6-5 and TRBJ1-5, with a possible D match to TRBD1 (5 bases). This CDR3 has 14 residues. V lost 0 bases, J lost 9 bases, and 12 bases lay in between. In germline, CDR1 is MNHEY, CDR2 SVGAGI. CDR3 nucleotide sequence: TGTGCCAGCAGTTACTCCGGTGAGGGACGGCCCCAGCATTTT. This codes for CASSYSGEGRPQHF.

This chain joins TRBV4-1 and TRBJ2-1; D ambiguous. V was pared by 5 bases and J by 2 bases, with 16 bases between. Germline CDR1 reads MGHRA; CDR2 reads YSYEKL. This CDR3 contains 16 residues. The chain's CDR3 is CASSWVVGATYNEQFF. For the CDR3, the DNA is TGCGCCAGCAGCTGGGTGGTCGGAGCGACCTACAATGAGCAGTTCTTC.

The genes are TRBV5-1 and TRBJ2-1, with 10 bases aligning to TRBD2. CDR1 and CDR2 from the germline V gene are SGHRS and YFSETQ. V shed 0 bases and J 8 bases; nucleotides not matched to a gene: 5. The CDR3 sequence is 15 residues long. The DNA of the CDR3 is TGCGCCAGCAGCTTGGGGGCTAGCGGGAGCCATGAGCAGTTCTTC. It translates to CASSLGASGSHEQFF.

The chain uses TRBV7-2 and TRBJ2-7; 10 bases are shared with TRBD1. Germline CDR1 reads SGHTA; CDR2 reads FQGNSA. This CDR3 is 17 amino acids long. V gave up 3 bases and J gave up 1 base; unmatched junction bases: 9. The CDR3 bases are TGTGCCAGCAGCTTTGGCGCGACAGGGGGCGGGTCCTACGAGCAGTACTTC. Translated: CASSFGATGGGSYEQYF.

V and J are TRBV20-1 and TRBJ2-3; D remains unclear. From germline, CDR1 is DFQATT and CDR2 SNEGSKA (reference sequence). The CDR3 is made up of 13 amino acids. The V gene lost 5 bases and the J gene lost 2 bases, with 11 bases spanning the gap. The CDR3 here is CSAQKASTDTQYF. Written as DNA, the CDR3 is TGCAGTGCTCAGAAGGCCTCCACAGATACGCAGTATTTT.

The J gene is TRBJ2-7, the V gene TRBV4-2; D perhaps matches TRBD1 (5 bases). The CDR3 extends over 16 amino acids. CDR1 LGHNA and CDR2 YNFKEQ come from the germline V gene. Trimming stripped 0 bases from V and 4 bases from J, with 16 bases between. The CDR3 here is CASSQDSGQGRYEQYF. The DNA of the CDR3 is TGTGCCAGCAGCCAAGACTCCGGCCAGGGTAGGTACGAGCAGTACTTC.

J is TRBJ2-3 and V is TRBV20-1; 12 nucleotides align to TRBD2. With 6 bases clipped from V and 6 bases from J, the junction kept 7 bases outside the gene matches. Germline CDR1 DFQATT, CDR2 SNEGSKA (reference sequence). This CDR3 has 14 residues. The CDR3 coding sequence is TGCAGTGCCAACAGACTAGCGGGAGCCGATACGCAGTATTTT. It encodes CSANRLAGADTQYF.

This chain joins TRBV5-1 and TRBJ2-7, with TRBD2 identical over 7 bases. CDR1 is SGHRS, CDR2 YFSETQ, per germline. V lost 2 bases, J lost 0 bases, and 8 bases stayed unmatched. This CDR3 region has 16 residues. The CDR3 nucleotides read TGCGCCAGCAGCTTTCAGGTCGGGAGGTCCTCCTACGAGCAGTACTTC. Protein product: CASSFQVGRSSYEQYF.

This clonotype was observed a few times. The gene calls are TRBV3-1 and TRBJ1-3, with TRBD1 matching over 9 bases. The CDR3 runs 16 residues. The J segment lost 0 bases and the V segment lost 3 bases, leaving 3 bases of the junction unmatched. Per the germline V gene, CDR1 is LGHDT and CDR2 is YNNKEL (reference sequence). The CDR3 nucleotides read TGTGCCAGCAGCCAGAAGACAGGGGGCTCTGGAAACACCATATATTTT. It specifies CASSQKTGGSGNTIYF. Full variable domain (remainder filled in from reference TRBV3-1 and TRBJ1-3): DTAVSQTPKYLVTQMGNDKSIKCEQNLGHDTMYWYKQDSKKFLKIMFSYNNKELIINETVPNRFSPKSPDKAHLNLHINSLELGDSAVYFCASSQKTGGSGNTIYFGEGSWLTVV.

The chain carries TRBV7-2 and TRBJ2-6; D remains unclear. The CDR3 is made up of 15 amino acids. Trimming pared 5 bases from V and 0 bases from J, leaving 8 bases between. Germline CDR1 is SGHTA and CDR2 is FQGNSA. The CDR3 sequence: CASSLTNSGANVLTF. The CDR3 DNA is TGTGCCAGCAGCCTAACCAACTCTGGGGCCAACGTCCTGACTTTC.

This clonotype turned up a few times. The gene calls are TRBV20-1 and TRBJ2-7; 7 nucleotides line up with TRBD1. Germline V gives CDR1 DFQATT, CDR2 SNEGSKA (reference sequence). After removal of 4 bases from V and 2 bases from J, the junction contained 11 bases not matched to a gene. The CDR3 runs 15 residues. The CDR3 DNA is TGCAGTGCTATCAATCGGGACAGAGTAACCTACGAGCAGTACTTC. This translates into CSAINRDRVTYEQYF.

The chain is built from TRBV12-3 or TRBV12-4 and TRBJ2-7; 8 bases align to TRBD1. The CDR3 covers 14 residues. V shed 5 bases and J 3 bases; nucleotides not matched to a gene: 6. The CDR3 DNA reads TGTGCCAGCAGTCTCGGGACAGGTAACTACGAGCAGTACTTC. Amino acids: CASSLGTGNYEQYF.

The genes are TRBV7-8 and TRBJ2-5; 7 bases line up with TRBD2. The ends lost 5 bases at V and 0 bases at J; junction bases unmatched: 0. There are 13 residues in the CDR3. Germline CDR1 and CDR2: SGHVS and FQNEAQ. CDR3 sequence (DNA): TGTGCCAGCAGCGGGAGGGACCAAGAGACCCAGTACTTC. Translation: CASSGRDQETQYF.

J is TRBJ2-1 and V is TRBV12-3 or TRBV12-4; 7 bases fit TRBD2. The CDR3 is 15 amino acids. V was pared by 6 bases and J by 4 bases, with 9 bases of the junction left unmatched. The CDR3: CASRPLAEQYNEQFF. In DNA, the CDR3 is TGTGCCAGCAGACCCCTAGCGGAGCAGTACAATGAGCAGTTCTTC.

V usage is TRBV20-1 and J usage is TRBJ1-6, with 12 nucleotides matching TRBD1. The CDR3 has 16 residues. V shed 3 bases, J shed 9 bases, and the junction held 9 bases outside the gene matches. Looked up from germline, CDR1 is DFQATT and CDR2 is SNEGSKA (reference sequence). CDR3 in amino acids: CSARVRDRGRISPLHF. The CDR3 region has the DNA TGCAGTGCTAGGGTCCGGGACAGGGGGCGGATTTCACCCCTCCACTTT.

V usage is TRBV5-4 and J usage is TRBJ2-7, with a weak D call TRBD2 (5 bases). The CDR3 has 15 residues. V lost 4 bases, J lost 5 bases, and 19 bases lay in between. The germline gives CDR1 SGHNT, CDR2 YYREEE (reference sequence). Here the CDR3 reads CASSPGLEGWNEQYF. The CDR3 DNA follows: TGTGCCAGCAGCCCTGGTTTAGAGGGATGGAACGAGCAGTACTTC.

This chain links TRBV20-1 with TRBJ1-5; the D is unclear. V dropped 3 bases and J dropped 6 bases, with 12 bases sitting between them. Germline values: CDR1 DFQATT, CDR2 SNEGSKA (reference sequence). CDR3 length: 13 amino acids. Written as DNA, the CDR3 is TGCAGTGCTAGTGGCGCAAAAATTCAGCCCCAGCATTTT. Amino acid sequence: CSASGAKIQPQHF.

This clonotype is categorized as medium-sized (0.01 to 0.1%). The J gene is TRBJ2-3, the V gene TRBV20-1; D call uncertain. V gave up 0 bases and J gave up 6 bases, with 13 bases separating them. Germline assignment: CDR1 DFQATT and CDR2 SNEGSKA (reference sequence). This CDR3 contains 14 residues. The CDR3 region is CSARDQSRPDTQYF. The CDR3 coding sequence is TGCAGTGCTAGAGATCAATCTCGACCGGATACGCAGTATTTT.

With respect to this clonotype: A read error may explain this, as a much larger clone is one base away. The chain couples TRBV20-1 to TRBJ1-4; 8 bases line up with TRBD1. Looked up from germline, CDR1 is DFQATT and CDR2 is SNEGSKA (reference sequence). The CDR3 contains 16 residues. The CDR3 loop reads CSARAVFGTGFEELFF. The CDR3, as DNA: TGCAGTGCCCGTGCGGTCTTCGGGACAGGTTTTGAAGAACTGTTTTTT.

This clonotype ranks as medium-sized. The chain couples TRBV20-1 to TRBJ2-7, with D maybe TRBD1 (6 bases). Germline CDR1 DFQATT, CDR2 SNEGSKA (reference sequence). The CDR3 consists of 13 residues. V lost 4 bases to trimming and J lost 0 bases, with 10 bases between them. CDR3 region: CSAISTGSYEQYF. The CDR3 region has the DNA TGCAGTGCTATATCGACAGGCTCCTACGAGCAGTACTTC.

The chain employs TRBV12-3 or TRBV12-4 and TRBJ1-1, with TRBD1 matching over 8 bases. The CDR3 is 13 residues long. Germline trimming cut 6 bases from V and 4 bases from J; bases unmatched to any gene: 4. CDR3 nucleotides: TGTGCCAGCAGGACAGGGGTGGTCACTGAAGCTTTCTTT. It codes for CASRTGVVTEAFF.

This clonotype was picked up a small number of times. The chain joins TRBV12-3 or TRBV12-4 to TRBJ2-7, with 7 nucleotides matching TRBD2. The CDR3 has 14 residues. The V gene end was trimmed by 6 bases and the J gene end by 2 bases; junction bases not matched to a gene: 7. The CDR3 DNA sequence: TGTGCCAGCAGCCTAGCGGACTTAGCCTACGAGCAGTACTTC. Protein: CASSLADLAYEQYF.

V gene TRBV30 combines with J gene TRBJ2-2, with D possibly being TRBD2 (5 bases). The V end lost 4 bases, the J end lost 5 bases, and 8 bases lay between the germline ends. CDR1 and CDR2 (germline): GTSNPN, SVGIG (reference sequence). The CDR3 is 12 residues long. CDR3: CAWTSGTGELFF. The CDR3 bases are TGTGCCTGGACCTCGGGAACCGGGGAGCTGTTTTTT.

Regarding this clonotype: One end of the junction fails to match germline, which may point to a read error. V usage is TRBV6-5 and J usage is TRBJ2-7; D gene unclear. Germline loops: CDR1 MNHEY, CDR2 SVGAGI. The CDR3 sequence is 10 residues long. The chain's CDR3 is CASSYSAVDF. In DNA, the CDR3 is TGTGCCAGCAGTTACTCGGCAGTGGACTTC.

V and J are TRBV12-3 or TRBV12-4 and TRBJ1-1, with TRBD1 as a possible D gene (6 bases). V lost 11 bases and J lost 5, with 18 bases in between. There are 13 residues in the CDR3. This chain's CDR3 is CASRGGGGTEAFF. DNA of the CDR3: TGTGCCTCCCGAGGGGGAGGGGGAACTGAAGCTTTCTTT.

Concerning this clonotype itself: At one boundary the junction diverges from the germline segment, which might be a read error. The CDR3 DNA follows: TGTGCCAGCAGCCCGGGGAGGACTAGCGGCCAAGAGACCCAGCACTTC. Encoded protein: CASSPGRTSGQETQHF. The chain has TRBV5-6 and TRBJ2-5; 10 bases map to TRBD2. Germline assignment: CDR1 SGHDT and CDR2 YYEEEE. This CDR3 spans 16 amino acids.